This T cell receptor beta chain was profiled in a study of blood T cell repertoires in COVID-19. Study summary: In each case, the material was cDNA or gDNA derived from T cells, B-cell-depleted T cells, or PBMCs.

This clone was detected only a few times. This sample includes further DNA sequences coding for the same CDR3. The CDR3 covers 13 residues. Germline values: CDR1 ENHRY, CDR2 SYGVKD. V was pared by 4 bases and J by 7 bases, with 8 bases between. Original methodology: How many nucleated cells were present was estimated from reference gene primer amplification. The table came from immunoSEQ multiplex PCR; TCRdb's copy has only in-frame clones and leaves some out. The V and J calls and clone size are taken from that table; D and trimming were inferred from the DNA. The sample holds more than 400,000 clones, 70% to 90% seen once.

The source material was peripheral blood. The V and J genes are TRBV10-3 and TRBJ1-6; tentatively, D is TRBD1 (5 bases). This receptor was identified in a human donor in a cohort sampled during active COVID-19. CDR3 nucleotides: TGTGCCATCAGTGTCGGGGGGAATTCACCCCTCCACTTT. It codes for CAISVGGNSPLHF.